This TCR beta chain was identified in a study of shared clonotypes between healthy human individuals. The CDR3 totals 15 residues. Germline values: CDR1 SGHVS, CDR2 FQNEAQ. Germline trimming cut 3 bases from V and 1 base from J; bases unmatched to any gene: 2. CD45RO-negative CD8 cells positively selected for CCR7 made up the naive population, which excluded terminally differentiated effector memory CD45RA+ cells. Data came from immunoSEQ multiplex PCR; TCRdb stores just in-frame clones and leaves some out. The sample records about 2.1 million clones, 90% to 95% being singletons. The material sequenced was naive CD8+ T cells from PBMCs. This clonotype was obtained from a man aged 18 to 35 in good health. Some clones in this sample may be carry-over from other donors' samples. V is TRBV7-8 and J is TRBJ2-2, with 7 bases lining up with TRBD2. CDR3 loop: CASSLGLQNTGELFF. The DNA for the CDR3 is TGTGCCAGCAGCTTGGGACTACAGAACACCGGGGAGCTGTTTTTT.